A single sample gave rise to the 28 T cell receptor beta chains below, sequenced in a study of cytomegalovirus exposure and HLA in healthy donors. The PCR had 60 Vbeta and 13 Jbeta primers. Clones were sequenced by immunoSEQ multiplex PCR, and TCRdb holds only the in-frame ones, with some missing. The sample includes about 130,000 clones, 70% to 90% of them seen just once. Sequenced material: PBMCs. The receptors come from a woman aged 40-49 years in good health and CMV-seropositive.

The chain carries TRBV9 and TRBJ2-2; 13 bases are a match to TRBD2. Germline V lookup: CDR1 SGDLS, CDR2 YYNGEE. The CDR3 contains 20 residues. V trimming: 0 bases; J trimming: 0 bases; junction bases outside the gene matches: 8. CDR3 region: CASSVVGRGLAGPNTGELFF. The CDR3 DNA reads TGTGCCAGCAGCGTAGTTGGGAGGGGACTAGCGGGACCGAACACCGGGGAGCTGTTTTTT.

The rearrangement joins TRBV11-2 to TRBJ1-3; the D gene is possibly TRBD1 (5 bases). The germline V gene encodes CDR1 SGHAT and CDR2 FQNNGV. The CDR3 consists of 16 residues. V lost 2 bases and J 2 bases, leaving 13 bases between the germline ends. The CDR3 spells CASSLITRVAGNTIYF. Written as DNA, the CDR3 is TGTGCCAGCAGCTTAATAACCAGGGTTGCTGGAAACACCATATATTTT.

The chain combines TRBV2 with TRBJ2-6, with 8 bases matching TRBD2. The junction had 5 bases not matched to a gene; V was cut back by 8 bases and J by 2 bases. CDR1 is SNHLY, CDR2 FYNNEI, per germline. The CDR3 spans 15 residues. The CDR3 region is CASSRGGTGANVLTF. In nucleotides, the CDR3 is TGTGCCAGCTCCCGGGGGGGGACTGGGGCCAACGTCCTGACTTTC.

This clone has just a few counts. The rearrangement joins TRBV30 to TRBJ1-1; D may be TRBD1 (6 bases). Germline V CDR1 and CDR2: GTSNPN, SVGIG (reference sequence). This CDR3 has 14 residues. Deletions cut 2 bases from V and 6 bases from J, with 16 bases between. The CDR3 loop reads CAWSPVRGAAEAFF. The CDR3 DNA reads as TGTGCCTGGAGTCCGGTACGGGGGGCGGCTGAAGCTTTCTTT.

The chain is built from TRBV9 and TRBJ2-4; 15 positions agree with TRBD2. Per the germline V gene, CDR1 is SGDLS and CDR2 is YYNGEE. With 0 bases clipped from V and 7 bases from J, the junction kept 11 bases outside the gene matches. CDR3 length equals 19 residues. The DNA for the CDR3 is TGTGCCAGCAGCGTAGACGCGGGACTAGCGGGAGGCCCCGGGAACATTCAGTACTTC. This codes for CASSVDAGLAGGPGNIQYF. The entire variable domain, with the rest obtained from reference TRBV9 and TRBJ2-4, is as follows: DSGVTQTPKHLITATGQRVTLRCSPRSGDLSVYWYQQSLDQGLQFLIQYYNGEERAKGNILERFSAQQFPDLHSELNLSSLELGDSALYFCASSVDAGLAGGPGNIQYFGAGTRLSVL.

V is TRBV6-5 and J is TRBJ2-7; TRBD2 matches at 9 bases. The junction had 5 bases not matched to a gene; V was cut back by 4 bases and J by 4 bases. Germline-derived CDR1 and CDR2 are MNHEY and SVGAGI. CDR3 length: 14 residues. CDR3 bases: TGTGCCAGCAGTTTCGTAGCGGGAGCTTACGAGCAGTACTTC. Its translation: CASSFVAGAYEQYF.

The chain links TRBV13 to TRBJ2-5; 11 positions agree with TRBD2. The J call could be wrong; TRBJ2-7 is a better fit for the DNA end. In germline, CDR1 is PRHDT, CDR2 FYEKMQ (reference sequence). CDR3 size: 20 residues. The CDR3 reads CAIRPKEGQRVAGGPYEQYF. CDR3 sequence (DNA): TGTGCCATCCGACCTAAAGAGGGGCAGAGAGTAGCGGGAGGGCCCTACGAGCAGTACTTC.

V is TRBV5-5 and J is TRBJ2-7; TRBD1 matches 8 bases. Germline-derived CDR1 and CDR2 are SGHKS and YYEKEE (reference sequence). The V segment lost 3 bases and the J segment 6 bases; nucleotides outside the gene matches: 17. This CDR3 is 17 amino acids long. CDR3 region: CASSSKTRQGQGAEQYF. CDR3 DNA: TGTGCCAGCAGCTCCAAAACTCGACAGGGCCAGGGGGCCGAGCAGTACTTC.

The rearrangement joins TRBV6-5 to TRBJ1-1; D is perhaps TRBD1 (5 bases). The germline gives CDR1 MNHEY, CDR2 SVGAGI. The CDR3 is made up of 15 amino acids. The germline V and J ends were trimmed by 5 bases and 1 base, with 14 bases remaining between them. Here the CDR3 reads CASSPGVGWNTEAFF. The CDR3, as DNA: TGTGCCAGCAGTCCGGGGGTGGGCTGGAACACTGAAGCTTTCTTT.

This clone occurred once. V usage is TRBV9 and J usage is TRBJ1-5; TRBD1 matches at 7 bases. This CDR3 spans 15 amino acids. The V gene end was trimmed by 0 bases and the J gene end by 6 bases; junction bases not matched to a gene: 6. The germline V gene encodes CDR1 SGDLS and CDR2 YYNGEE. The CDR3 region is CASSVGQGVGQPQHF. The CDR3 DNA follows: TGTGCCAGCAGCGTAGGCCAGGGGGTGGGTCAGCCCCAGCATTTT.

This chain links TRBV7-2 with TRBJ2-5; 7 bases line up with TRBD2. This CDR3 has 14 amino acids. The junction had 9 bases not matched to a gene; V was cut back by 7 bases and J by 4 bases. The germline gives CDR1 SGHTA, CDR2 FQGNSA. The CDR3 nucleotides are TGTGCCAGCACCCCCCGCGGGAGTGGAGAGACCCAGTACTTC. Amino acids: CASTPRGSGETQYF.

This chain connects TRBV28 to TRBJ2-4; a possible D gene is TRBD2 (7 bases). The CDR3 is 17 residues long. V dropped 7 bases and J dropped 3 bases, with 22 bases sitting between them. Germline CDR1 and CDR2: MDHEN and SYDVKM. The CDR3 region has the DNA TGTGCCAGCAATCTCATAGGTCAGGGAGGGGGCAAAAACATTCAGTACTTC. Protein product: CASNLIGQGGGKNIQYF.

This clone was counted once. The chain is built from TRBV6-5 and TRBJ2-1; 11 bases match TRBD1. J gave up 4 bases and V 5 bases, and 4 bases lay outside the gene matches. Germline values: CDR1 MNHEY, CDR2 SVGAGI. The CDR3 runs to 15 residues. The CDR3, as DNA: TGTGCCAGCAGTCCCGGACAGGGGGCGTACAATGAGCAGTTCTTC. Translating gives CASSPGQGAYNEQFF.

V and J are TRBV19 and TRBJ2-3; 8 nucleotides line up with TRBD2. In germline, CDR1 is LNHDA, CDR2 SQIVND (reference sequence). This CDR3 is 17 amino acids long. The V and J ends lost 7 bases and 6 bases, in that order; junction bases with no gene match: 18. The chain's CDR3 is CASTQPGLVMGYDTQYF. CDR3 nucleotide sequence: TGTGCCAGTACTCAACCGGGACTAGTAATGGGGTACGATACGCAGTATTTT.

The chain is built from TRBV7-2 and TRBJ1-1; D unclear. The ends were cut back, 4 bases at V and 1 base at J, with 7 bases in the middle. The CDR3 length is 13 residues. The germline V gene encodes CDR1 SGHTA and CDR2 FQGNSA. The CDR3 DNA sequence: TGTGCCAGCAGCTCCGTCGGGAACACTGAAGCTTTCTTT. Its protein product is CASSSVGNTEAFF.

The V call is TRBV19, the J call TRBJ1-2; 8 nucleotides agree with TRBD1. Germline CDR1 LNHDA, CDR2 SQIVND (reference sequence). The CDR3 consists of 15 residues. The V and J ends lost 2 bases and 3 bases, in that order; junction bases with no gene match: 5. The CDR3 DNA reads TGTGCCAGTAGTATACTGGCAGGGGGCCACTATGGCTACACCTTC. Residues: CASSILAGGHYGYTF.

The chain is built from TRBV29-1 and TRBJ1-2; 7 positions match TRBD1. The CDR3 runs 12 residues. After removal of 3 bases from V and 7 bases from J, the junction contained 5 bases not matched to a gene. Looked up from germline, CDR1 is SQVTM and CDR2 is ANQGSEA. DNA of the CDR3: TGCAGCGTTGAGCAGGGGGAGACTGGCTACACCTTC. Encoded protein: CSVEQGETGYTF. Based on the CDR3 plus reference TRBV29-1 and TRBJ1-2, the full variable domain is SAVISQKPSRDICQRGTSLTIQCQVDSQVTMMFWYRQQPGQSLTLIATANQGSEATYESGFVIDKFPISRPNLTFSTLTVSNMSPEDSSIYLCSVEQGETGYTFGSGTRLTVV.

This clone was seen more than once but under ten times. This chain joins TRBV27 and TRBJ2-3, with 8 bases lining up with TRBD2. Trimming at V came to 5 bases and at J to 3 bases, leaving 10 bases not matched to a gene. This CDR3 region has 16 residues. Germline assignment: CDR1 MNHEY and CDR2 SMNVEV (reference sequence). CDR3 coding DNA: TGTGCCAGCAGTAGCCGGGAGGGCCTTAGGACAGATACGCAGTATTTT. Translated: CASSSREGLRTDTQYF.

This chain joins TRBV6-4 and TRBJ2-3; TRBD1 matches at 10 bases. The CDR3 extends over 17 amino acids. Germline-derived CDR1 and CDR2 are MRHNA and SNTAGT. J gave up 0 bases and V 5 bases, and 8 bases lay outside the gene matches. CDR3 in amino acids: CASSPGTGATSTDTQYF. The CDR3 DNA reads TGTGCCAGCAGTCCCGGGACAGGGGCCACTAGCACAGATACGCAGTATTTT.

The chain recombines TRBV7-2 with TRBJ1-1; no firm D call. CDR3 length: 14 amino acids. Germline loops: CDR1 SGHTA, CDR2 FQGNSA. V dropped 4 bases and J dropped 0 bases, with 9 bases sitting between them. The CDR3 DNA follows: TGTGCCAGCAGCTCCGAGTTCATGAACACTGAAGCTTTCTTT. This translates into CASSSEFMNTEAFF.

CDR3 sequence: CASKLPGQATHEQYF. CDR3 nucleotide sequence: TGTGCCAGCAAACTCCCGGGACAGGCAACCCACGAGCAGTACTTC. The rearrangement uses TRBV28 and TRBJ2-7; 8 bases fit TRBD1. Unmatched junction bases numbered 13, after V lost 7 bases and J lost 5 bases. Germline CDR1 is MDHEN and CDR2 is SYDVKM. This CDR3 has 15 residues.

This clone has a handful of counts. The DNA of the CDR3 is TGTGCCAGCAGCTCACAGGGGGCGGATGAGCAGTACTTC. Translating it yields CASSSQGADEQYF. The chain uses TRBV7-9 and TRBJ2-7; 9 positions match TRBD1. V gave up 4 bases and J gave up 7 bases; unmatched junction bases: 5. Looked up from germline, CDR1 is SEHNR and CDR2 is FQNEAQ (reference sequence). The CDR3 has 13 amino acids.

J is TRBJ1-1 and V is TRBV5-1; TRBD1 matches at 10 bases. The ends lost 4 bases at V and 4 bases at J; junction bases unmatched: 7. CDR1 SGHRS and CDR2 YFSETQ come from the germline V gene. CDR3 length equals 15 residues. CDR3 residues: CASSGTGTGATEAFF. CDR3 coding DNA: TGCGCCAGCAGCGGGACCGGGACAGGGGCCACTGAAGCTTTCTTT.

The V call is TRBV19, the J call TRBJ2-7, with 7 bases matching TRBD1. With 8 bases clipped from V and 5 bases from J, the junction kept 9 bases outside the gene matches. Germline-derived CDR1 and CDR2 are LNHDA and SQIVND (reference sequence). The length of the CDR3 is 13 residues. Written as DNA, the CDR3 is TGTGCCAGTGGACAGGAAGGAGCGGACGAGCAGTACTTC. This gives the protein CASGQEGADEQYF.

The J gene is TRBJ2-2, the V gene TRBV28; TRBD2 matches 13 bases. CDR1 and CDR2 (germline): MDHEN, SYDVKM. V gave up 8 bases and J gave up 4 bases; unmatched junction bases: 10. This CDR3 has 17 residues. In DNA form, the CDR3 reads TGTGCCAGCCGCGGGACTAGCGGGAAGCTTGGCACCGGGGAGCTGTTTTTT. Protein: CASRGTSGKLGTGELFF. The full variable domain, completed using reference TRBV28 and TRBJ2-2, is DVKVTQSSRYLVKRTGEKVFLECVQDMDHENMFWYRQDPGLGLRLIYFSYDVKMKEKGDIPEGYSVSREKKERFSLILESASTNQTSMYLCASRGTSGKLGTGELFFGEGSRLTVL.

The chain links TRBV5-6 to TRBJ2-3, with 8 bases identical to TRBD2. This CDR3 comprises 13 residues. The V segment lost 2 bases and the J segment 5 bases; nucleotides outside the gene matches: 1. Germline CDR1 reads SGHDT; CDR2 reads YYEEEE. The CDR3 protein is CASSLAGEDTQYF. CDR3 bases: TGTGCCAGCAGCTTAGCGGGAGAAGATACGCAGTATTTT.

The chain links TRBV13 to TRBJ1-2, with 8 nucleotides matching TRBD1. The germline CDR1 and CDR2 sequences are PRHDT and FYEKMQ (reference sequence). The ends lost 4 bases at V and 14 bases at J; junction bases unmatched: 9. This CDR3 contains 12 residues. CDR3 amino acids: CASSWGQDRLTF. The CDR3 nucleotides read TGTGCCAGCAGCTGGGGACAGGACCGCTTAACCTTC.

The chain has TRBV7-6 and TRBJ2-7; 9 bases line up with TRBD2. The J segment lost 2 bases and the V segment lost 3 bases, leaving 2 bases of the junction unmatched. The germline CDR1 and CDR2 sequences are SGHVS and FNYEAQ. The CDR3 has 14 residues. This CDR3 reads CASSLTSGTYEQYF. The CDR3 DNA reads as TGTGCCAGCAGCTTGACTAGCGGAACCTACGAGCAGTACTTC.